The clone carrying this TCR beta chain was found a few times. V was pared by 6 bases and J by 2 bases, with 7 bases between. Looked up from germline, CDR1 is SGHVS and CDR2 is FQNEAQ. The CDR3 spans 13 residues. Authors' methods: Estimation of nucleated cell counts relied on the amplification of reference gene primers. Produced via immunoSEQ multiplex PCR; TCRdb's table is partial and in-frame only. V and J calls and clone size are given by that table; D and trimming were obtained from the DNA. The sample includes under 250,000 clones, over 75% of them seen just once. The sample belongs to a study of blood T cell repertoires in COVID-19. Across the whole study: There were acute and convalescent COVID-19 samples, and they came from the United States, Italy and Spain. T cells, B-cell-depleted T cells, or PBMCs provided the cDNA or gDNA that served as material.

Sequencing was performed on peripheral blood. The V call is TRBV7-8, the J call TRBJ2-2; D not certain. This receptor was obtained from a man younger than 40 who had recovered from COVID-19. The DNA of the CDR3 is TGTGCCAGCAGTCCAGTTAACACCGGGGAGCTGTTTTTT. This sequence encodes CASSPVNTGELFF.